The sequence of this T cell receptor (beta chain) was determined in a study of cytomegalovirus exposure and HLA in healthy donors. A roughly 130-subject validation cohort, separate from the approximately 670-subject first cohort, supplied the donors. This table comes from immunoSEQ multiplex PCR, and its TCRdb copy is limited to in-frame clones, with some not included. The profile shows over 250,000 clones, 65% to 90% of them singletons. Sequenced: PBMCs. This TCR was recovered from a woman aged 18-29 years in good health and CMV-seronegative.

For the CDR3, the DNA is TGCGCCAGCAGCCCGGAGGAGCGCCCAGATACGCAGTATTTT. Translation: CASSPEERPDTQYF. The rearrangement links TRBV4-1 to TRBJ2-3, with D tentatively TRBD2 (5 bases). CDR1 and CDR2 (germline): MGHRA, YSYEKL. The germline V and J ends were trimmed by 4 bases and 4 bases, with 12 bases remaining between them. The CDR3 runs to 14 residues.